The source of this TCR beta chain is a study of vaccination effects on CD4 cells after COVID-19. Study-level findings and limits: Substantial clonal contraction characterized both infection- and vaccine-induced clones late after vaccination.

Assay used: immunoSEQ multiplex PCR; TCRdb lists only in-frame clones, some missing. The data show approximately 74,000 clones, roughly 73% seen once. Between days 9 and 11 of culture, CD4+ T cells were separated out. As their vaccination, participants received two doses of either BNT162b2 or mRNA-1273. IL-2 medium supplanted half the medium on days 3 and 7. Trimming left V 8 bases short and J 0 bases short, with 11 bases between. Per the germline V gene, CDR1 is SNHLY and CDR2 is FYNNEI. The CDR3 is made up of 14 amino acids. This clone was seen more than once but under ten times. Its antigen is as yet unknown.

The V call is TRBV2, the J call TRBJ1-5; D gene ambiguous. The sequenced sample was CD4+ T cells from PBMCs cultured without peptide, obtained after COVID-19 vaccination. This clonotype was obtained from a human donor who received a COVID-19 vaccine. The CDR3 region is CASGNPNSNQPQHF. CDR3 nucleotides: TGTGCCAGCGGAAACCCGAATAGCAATCAGCCCCAGCATTTT.